These 26 T cell receptor beta chains were all obtained from the same sample, sequenced in a study of T cell repertoires in cytomegalovirus infection. TCRdb ran MiXCR on the reads and lists one entry per CDR3 protein. In the table there are approximately 490,000 distinct CDR3 sequences, about 11% of which are singletons. The sample consisted of PBMCs. All receptors derive from a human donor in good health (CMV status not recorded). Some clones in this sample may be carry-over from other donors' samples.

The sample holds many counts of this clonotype. This chain joins TRBV11-1 and TRBJ2-7; 7 nucleotides agree with TRBD1. Germline CDR1 is SGHAT and CDR2 is FQDESV (reference sequence). This CDR3 region has 15 residues. V dropped 1 base and J dropped 0; count of bases not matched to a gene: 3. CDR3 nucleotides: TGTGCCAGCAGCTTAGGAGGGGGCATCTCCTACGAGCAGTACTTC. As protein: CASSLGGGISYEQYF.

This clonotype has a count of ten or more. The V and J genes are TRBV11-1 and TRBJ2-1; TRBD2 agrees at 8 bases. The V and J ends lost 3 bases and 7 bases, in that order; junction bases with no gene match: 8. The germline CDR1 and CDR2 sequences are SGHAT and FQDESV (reference sequence). This CDR3 spans 15 amino acids. DNA for the CDR3: TGTGCCAGCAGCTTCAGACTAGCGAAAATAAATGAGCAGTTCTTC. Its translation is CASSFRLAKINEQFF.

This clonotype came up a few times. The J gene is TRBJ1-1, the V gene TRBV10-3; D not resolved. V gave up 11 bases and J gave up 2 bases, with 18 bases separating them. Per the germline V gene, CDR1 is ENHRY and CDR2 is SYGVKD. CDR3 length equals 14 residues. CDR3 amino acids: CASAARGVNTEAFF. CDR3 nucleotides: TGTGCCTCGGCCGCCCGGGGAGTAAACACTGAAGCTTTCTTT.

The chain couples TRBV3-1 to TRBJ2-2; 8 positions match TRBD1. Germline V gene lookup returns CDR1 LGHDT and CDR2 YNNKEL (reference sequence). The trim removed 11 bases at V and 5 bases at J, leaving 10 bases unmatched. This CDR3 spans 14 amino acids. The CDR3 spells CAVRDRSETGELFF. In nucleotides, the CDR3 is TGTGCCGTCCGGGACAGGTCAGAGACCGGGGAGCTGTTTTTT.

This clonotype was seen many times. This chain uses TRBV5-6 with TRBJ2-1; D is ambiguous. Trimming took 4 bases from V and 8 from J, leaving 28 bases between them. Germline V CDR1 and CDR2: SGHDT, YYEEEE. The CDR3 has 18 amino acids. Here the CDR3 reads CASSELGMAGSKWDEQFF. CDR3 nucleotides: TGTGCCAGCAGCGAGCTTGGGATGGCAGGTAGCAAATGGGATGAGCAGTTCTTC. Together with reference TRBV5-6 and TRBJ2-1, the CDR3 gives the full variable domain: DAGVTQSPTHLIKTRGQQVTLRCSPKSGHDTVSWYQQALGQGPQFIFQYYEEEERQRGNFPDRFSGHQFPNYSSELNVNALLLGDSALYLCASSELGMAGSKWDEQFFGPGTRLTVL.

The sample holds a few counts of this clonotype. The V gene is TRBV5-6, the J gene TRBJ2-1; possibly TRBD2 for D (5 bases). V lost 6 bases and J lost 5, with 9 bases in between. The CDR3 spans 12 residues. Germline CDR1 is SGHDT and CDR2 is YYEEEE. CDR3 sequence: CASKSGNNEQFF. The CDR3 nucleotides are TGTGCCAGCAAGTCGGGGAACAATGAGCAGTTCTTC. Using reference TRBV5-6 and TRBJ2-1 for the parts outside the CDR3, the full variable domain is DAGVTQSPTHLIKTRGQQVTLRCSPKSGHDTVSWYQQALGQGPQFIFQYYEEEERQRGNFPDRFSGHQFPNYSSELNVNALLLGDSALYLCASKSGNNEQFFGPGTRLTVL.

Of note for this clonotype: A clone one base away is much larger, so this may be a read error. This rearrangement joins TRBV28 to TRBJ1-2; 7 bases are a match to TRBD1. CDR1 is MDHEN, CDR2 SYDVKM, per germline. The CDR3 is made up of 14 amino acids. The chain's CDR3 is CACSLGQLNYGYTF. CDR3 in DNA: TGTGCCTGCAGTTTGGGACAGCTTAACTATGGCTACACCTTC.

The chain links TRBV28 to TRBJ2-1; D perhaps matches TRBD1 (5 bases). The CDR3 extends over 12 amino acids. V was pared by 6 bases and J by 7 bases, with 10 bases between. The V gene's germline CDR1 is MDHEN and CDR2 SYDVKM. CDR3 bases: TGTGCCAGCAGGGCCAGGGAAAATGAGCAGTTCTTC. Amino acids: CASRARENEQFF.

This clonotype was counted ten times or more. V gene TRBV15 combines with J gene TRBJ1-2, with D perhaps matching TRBD1 (6 bases). The CDR3 loop spans 15 amino acids. V was clipped by 1 base and J by 5 bases, with 14 bases between them. Germline V gene lookup returns CDR1 LNHNV and CDR2 YYDKDF (reference sequence). The CDR3 loop is CATSRGLGGQYGYTF. The CDR3 DNA reads TGTGCCACCAGCAGAGGGTTGGGGGGCCAGTATGGCTACACCTTC. The whole variable domain, remainder taken from reference TRBV15 and TRBJ1-2, is DAMVIQNPRYQVTQFGKPVTLSCSQTLNHNVMYWYQQKSSQAPKLLFHYYDKDFNNEADTPDNFQSRRPNTSFCFLDIRSPGLGDTAMYLCATSRGLGGQYGYTFGSGTRLTVV.

At least ten counts were recorded for this clonotype. The CDR3 region has the DNA TGTGCCAGCAGTTTTGGCCAGCAGGGCCGCACCTTC. This sequence encodes CASSFGQQGRTF. The gene calls are TRBV12-3 or TRBV12-4 and TRBJ1-2; maybe TRBD1 (5 bases). This CDR3 contains 12 residues. V lost 3 bases and J lost 13, with 15 bases in between.

This rearrangement joins TRBV29-1 to TRBJ2-3; D not certain. Trimming left V 5 bases short and J 2 bases short, with 8 bases between. Germline CDR1 reads SQVTM; CDR2 reads ANQGSEA. The CDR3 is 12 residues long. The CDR3 DNA follows: TGCAGCGTTTCTCCAGACACAGATACGCAGTATTTT. It yields the protein CSVSPDTDTQYF.

This clonotype has ten or more counts. V usage is TRBV2 and J usage is TRBJ1-5, with 7 bases that match TRBD1. J gave up 2 bases and V 6 bases, and 4 bases lay outside the gene matches. The CDR3 has 14 amino acids. Germline loops: CDR1 SNHLY, CDR2 FYNNEI. CDR3 protein: CASRFDRGNQPQHF. The CDR3 DNA sequence: TGTGCCAGCAGGTTCGACAGGGGCAATCAGCCCCAGCATTTT.

This clonotype came up many times. The genes are TRBV7-2 and TRBJ2-7, with 11 bases aligning to TRBD2. CDR1 is SGHTA and CDR2 is FQGNSA in the germline V gene. This CDR3 is built from 16 residues. The V segment lost 1 base and the J segment 0 bases; nucleotides outside the gene matches: 2. The CDR3 DNA is TGTGCCAGCAGCTTAGGGGGACTAGCGGTCTCCTACGAGCAGTACTTC. Translation: CASSLGGLAVSYEQYF.

This clonotype was seen many times. This chain joins TRBV10-3 and TRBJ2-6, with D perhaps matching TRBD1 (5 bases). V gave up 5 bases and J gave up 0 bases, with 17 bases separating them. The CDR3 has 18 residues. Germline CDR1 ENHRY, CDR2 SYGVKD. CDR3 bases: TGTGCCATCAGTAACGACAGAGCCCCGGGCTCTGGGGCCAACGTCCTGACTTTC. This sequence encodes CAISNDRAPGSGANVLTF.

This clonotype was observed many times. The rearrangement links TRBV19 to TRBJ1-1; weak D call: TRBD1 (6 bases). Trimming took off 7 bases at V and 7 bases at J, with 19 bases between the two ends. Germline V gives CDR1 LNHDA, CDR2 SQIVND (reference sequence). The CDR3 runs to 14 residues. DNA for the CDR3: TGTGCCAGTAACCCGGAACAGGGCTGGAATGAAGCTTTCTTT. Translation: CASNPEQGWNEAFF. Using reference TRBV19 and TRBJ1-1 for the parts outside the CDR3, the full variable domain is DGGITQSPKYLFRKEGQNVTLSCEQNLNHDAMYWYRQDPGQGLRLIYYSQIVNDFQKGDIAEGYSVSREKKESFPLTVTSAQKNPTAFYLCASNPEQGWNEAFFGQGTRLTVV.

As concerns this clonotype: A much larger clonotype is one base distant, so this may be a read error. The CDR3 region has the DNA TGTGCCAGCAGCTTAGGGGCAGGGCGCAATCGGCCCCAGCATTTT. Translated, it gives CASSLGAGRNRPQHF. V and J are TRBV7-9 and TRBJ1-5, with D possibly matching TRBD1 (5 bases). The germline V gene encodes CDR1 SEHNR and CDR2 FQNEAQ (reference sequence). The CDR3 covers 15 residues. Full variable domain (remainder filled in from reference TRBV7-9 and TRBJ1-5): DTGVSQNPRHKITKRGQNVTFRCDPISEHNRLYWYRQTLGQGPEFLTYFQNEAQLEKSRLLSDRFSAERPKGSFSTLEIQRTEQGDSAMYLCASSLGAGRNRPQHFGDGTRLSIL.

There are many counts of this clonotype. J is TRBJ2-5 and V is TRBV7-9, with D perhaps being TRBD1 or TRBD2 (6 bases each). The CDR3 totals 15 residues. Germline CDR1 and CDR2: SEHNR and FQNEAQ (reference sequence). The V and J ends lost 3 bases and 5 bases respectively, with 16 bases between them. The CDR3 DNA reads TGTGCCAGCAGCTTCCGGACTAACAGGGATGAGACCCAGTACTTC. Translated, it gives CASSFRTNRDETQYF. Full variable domain (rest looked up from reference TRBV7-9 and TRBJ2-5): DTGVSQNPRHKITKRGQNVTFRCDPISEHNRLYWYRQTLGQGPEFLTYFQNEAQLEKSRLLSDRFSAERPKGSFSTLEIQRTEQGDSAMYLCASSFRTNRDETQYFGPGTRLLVL.

The chain couples TRBV20-1 to TRBJ1-2; D gene uncertain. V dropped 5 bases and J dropped 0 bases, with 19 bases sitting between them. Germline V gene sequence: CDR1 DFQATT, CDR2 SNEGSKA (reference sequence). This CDR3 has 16 residues. The CDR3 DNA reads as TGCAGTGCTCCCGGTTTCGACGGGCCCACTAACTATGGCTACACCTTC. Amino acids: CSAPGFDGPTNYGYTF.

This clonotype appeared many times. The genes are TRBV11-2 and TRBJ2-1, with 10 bases aligning to TRBD2. This CDR3 contains 16 residues. The germline V gene has CDR1 SGHAT and CDR2 FQNNGV. J was trimmed by 4 bases and V by 2 bases; bases with no gene match: 5. CDR3 coding DNA: TGTGCCAGCAGCTTACCCGGACTAGCGGAATACAATGAGCAGTTCTTC. It is translated as CASSLPGLAEYNEQFF. Looking up the rest from reference TRBV11-2 and TRBJ2-1 gives the full variable domain: EAGVAQSPRYKIIEKRQSVAFWCNPISGHATLYWYQQILGQGPKLLIQFQNNGVVDDSQLPKDRFSAERLKGVDSTLKIQPAKLEDSAVYLCASSLPGLAEYNEQFFGPGTRLTVL.

This chain joins TRBV25-1 and TRBJ2-3; D is unclear. V lost 5 bases and J 0 bases, leaving 9 bases between the germline ends. CDR1 and CDR2 (germline): MGHDK, SYGVNS. There are 14 residues in the CDR3. The CDR3 nucleotides read TGTGCCAGCAGTCTCCCGACTAGCACAGATACGCAGTATTTT. Encoded protein: CASSLPTSTDTQYF.

The chain couples TRBV10-3 to TRBJ1-6; D unresolved. V lost 0 bases and J 8 bases, leaving 8 bases between the germline ends. The CDR3 is made up of 14 amino acids. CDR1 and CDR2 (germline): ENHRY, SYGVKD. The DNA of the CDR3 is TGTGCCATCAGTGAGTCAGGCGGTTATTCACCCCTCCACTTT. Its protein product is CAISESGGYSPLHF.

At least ten counts were recorded for this clonotype. V gene TRBV20-1 combines with J gene TRBJ2-3; D gene ambiguous. Germline CDR1 DFQATT, CDR2 SNEGSKA (reference sequence). This CDR3 has 10 amino acids. Trimming removed 7 bases from V and 2 bases from J, with 4 bases in between. The CDR3 spells CSVHTDTQYF. As DNA, the CDR3 is TGCAGTGTCCACACAGATACGCAGTATTTT.

This clonotype was seen at least ten times. This sequence joins TRBV6-5 and TRBJ2-3; D not certain. The CDR3 is made up of 14 amino acids. Germline CDR1 and CDR2: MNHEY and SVGAGI. The germline V and J ends were trimmed by 2 bases and 6 bases, with 12 bases remaining between them. The CDR3 nucleotides read TGTGCCAGCAGTTACGGACGGACGACTGATACGCAGTATTTT. It is translated as CASSYGRTTDTQYF.

This clonotype has ten or more counts. The rearrangement uses TRBV5-4 and TRBJ2-1; 8 bases are shared with TRBD2. Germline V gene lookup returns CDR1 SGHNT and CDR2 YYREEE (reference sequence). This CDR3 region has 16 residues. With 3 bases clipped from V and 3 bases from J, the junction kept 8 bases outside the gene matches. The CDR3 protein is CASSSAAGVNYNEQFF. The DNA of the CDR3 is TGTGCCAGCAGCTCTGCAGCGGGAGTGAACTACAATGAGCAGTTCTTC.

This clonotype appeared a few times. This chain links TRBV11-2 with TRBJ1-1; tentative D call: TRBD1 (5 bases). Germline CDR1 SGHAT, CDR2 FQNNGV. Trimming left V 5 bases short and J 4 bases short, with 17 bases between. This CDR3 is built from 15 residues. For the CDR3, the DNA is TGTGCCAGCAGCCCCCCGTGGGGGACGGGCACTGAAGCTTTCTTT. It yields the protein CASSPPWGTGTEAFF.

The chain recombines TRBV11-2 with TRBJ1-1; D not resolved. Looked up from germline, CDR1 is SGHAT and CDR2 is FQNNGV. The germline V and J ends were trimmed by 0 bases and 8 bases, with 7 bases remaining between them. The CDR3 is 12 amino acids. CDR3 sequence reads: CASSLDLGEAFF. The CDR3, as DNA: TGTGCCAGCAGCTTAGATCTTGGGGAAGCTTTCTTT.